Listed below are T cell receptor beta chains from one sample, sequenced in a study of beta chain features in type 1 diabetes. The repertoire was sequenced with immunoSEQ multiplex PCR; TCRdb's copy has only in-frame clones and lacks some. Among 100,000 to 150,000 clones, 15% to 20% were seen once, and the ten largest hold 2% to 2.5%. The sample was central memory CD4+ T cells from blood. The origin of the receptors is a man aged 30 to 45 with type 1 diabetes. Each CDR3 is given with its conserved first and last residue. The D gene is left open where the match is weak. For some rows the clone size is stated as once, few or many, or as a class when expanded; others skip it.

V: TRBV9
J: TRBJ2-1
D: TRBD2
size: NA
CDR3: CASSDRLARNEQFF
DNA: TGTGCCAGCAGCGATCGACTAGCGCGGAATGAGCAGTTCTTC

V: TRBV7-2
J: TRBJ2-1
D: NA
size: few
CDR3: CATLSGSSYNEQFF
DNA: TGTGCCACTCTAAGCGGAAGCTCCTACAATGAGCAGTTCTTC

V: TRBV9
J: TRBJ2-1
D: TRBD2
size: NA
CDR3: CASSVGVAGTEQFF
DNA: TGTGCCAGCAGCGTAGGAGTAGCGGGGACTGAGCAGTTCTTC

V: TRBV28
J: TRBJ2-1
D: NA
size: NA
CDR3: CASSLGGSPSYNEQFF
DNA: TGTGCCAGCAGTTTAGGGGGGAGCCCCTCCTACAATGAGCAGTTCTTC

V: TRBV2
J: TRBJ1-5
D: NA
size: NA
CDR3: CASSEGLGPYQPQHF
DNA: TGTGCCAGCAGTGAAGGGTTAGGGCCCTATCAGCCCCAGCATTTT

V: TRBV5-1
J: TRBJ2-3
D: NA
size: NA
CDR3: CASSLGGDVDTQYF
DNA: TGCGCCAGCAGCTTGGGCGGGGACGTGGATACGCAGTATTTT

V: TRBV7-2
J: TRBJ2-2
D: NA
size: few
CDR3: CASSLARDTGELFF
DNA: TGTGCCAGCAGCTTAGCAAGGGACACCGGGGAGCTGTTTTTT

V: TRBV14
J: TRBJ2-7
D: TRBD1
size: NA
CDR3: CASGTQGAYEQYF
DNA: TGTGCCAGCGGGACGCAGGGGGCTTACGAGCAGTACTTC

V: TRBV30
J: TRBJ1-3
D: NA
size: few
CDR3: CAWSGPSFSGNTIYF
DNA: TGTGCCTGGAGTGGACCGAGTTTCTCTGGAAACACCATATATTTT

V: TRBV19
J: TRBJ2-1
D: NA
size: few
CDR3: CASISVYNEQFF
DNA: TGTGCCAGTATCTCGGTTTACAATGAGCAGTTCTTC

V: TRBV6-1
J: TRBJ1-5
D: NA
size: NA
CDR3: CASTRRTDNQPQHF
DNA: TGTGCCAGCACTAGAAGGACAGACAATCAGCCCCAGCATTTT

V: TRBV5-1
J: TRBJ2-3
D: TRBD2
size: NA
CDR3: CASSLALAETDTQYF
DNA: TGCGCCAGCAGCTTGGCTCTAGCGGAAACAGATACGCAGTATTTT